This T cell receptor beta chain was captured in a study of T-cell reconstitution after alpha-beta-depleted transplantation in children. Whole-study results and caveats: Approximately two months post-transplant, alpha-beta T cells reportedly originated from several hundred expanded graft clones.

The CDR3 covers 15 residues. V was pared by 2 bases and J by 6 bases, with 5 bases of the junction left unmatched. Germline-derived CDR1 and CDR2 are LGHNA and YNFKEQ. A library of TCRbeta sequences, prepared with unique molecular identifiers, was generated. Each CDR3 protein is one row after TCRdb ran MiXCR on the PCR reads. This sample has around 200,000 distinct CDR3 sequences, with 11% found just once. This clonotype was detected only a few times. Its specificity is not known. This chain connects TRBV4-2 to TRBJ2-2; 8 nucleotides match TRBD1. The sample was PBMCs, taken before TCRalphabeta/CD19-depleted stem cell transplant. The sequence came from a child under two years old with acute myeloid leukemia, due to receive a stem cell transplant. The CDR3 sequence: CASSQQDRDAGELFF. In DNA, the CDR3 is TGTGCCAGCAGCCAACAGGACAGGGATGCCGGGGAGCTGTTTTTT.